This passage covers 17 T cell receptor beta chains from one sample sequenced in a study of blood T cell repertoires in COVID-19. Data came from immunoSEQ multiplex PCR; TCRdb stores just in-frame clones and leaves some out. The sample records about 170,000 clones, roughly 87% being singletons. The sample comprised PBMCs or T cells enriched from blood (not recorded which). The receptors shown here come from a human donor with acute COVID-19. The donor label of this sample is uncertain.

This clone occurred once. This chain links TRBV11-2 with TRBJ2-3; D unclear. Trimming cost V 1 base and J 6 bases, with 11 bases left between them. CDR3 length equals 14 residues. Germline V gene sequence: CDR1 SGHAT, CDR2 FQNNGV. The CDR3 is CASSLATPRDTQYF. The CDR3 nucleotides read TGTGCCAGCAGCTTAGCGACCCCGAGGGATACGCAGTATTTT.

The chain has TRBV5-1 and TRBJ1-3; a weak D match, TRBD1 (5 bases). The CDR3 runs to 14 residues. The germline V and J ends were trimmed by 4 bases and 7 bases, with 15 bases remaining between them. Germline V gene lookup returns CDR1 SGHRS and CDR2 YFSETQ. CDR3 sequence: CASSPGRGRNTIYF. CDR3 nucleotides: TGCGCCAGCAGCCCTGGACGGGGGAGGAACACCATATATTTT.

J is TRBJ2-3 and V is TRBV19; tentative D call: TRBD1 (5 bases). Trimming took off 0 bases at V and 2 bases at J, with 15 bases between the two ends. The germline V gene has CDR1 LNHDA and CDR2 SQIVND (reference sequence). The CDR3 consists of 17 residues. This chain's CDR3 is CASSIEKGRTSTDTQYF. Written as DNA, the CDR3 is TGTGCCAGTAGTATAGAGAAGGGGCGAACTTCCACAGATACGCAGTATTTT.

The chain carries TRBV30 and TRBJ2-7; perhaps TRBD1 as D (6 bases). The V gene's germline CDR1 is GTSNPN and CDR2 SVGIG (reference sequence). The CDR3 consists of 13 residues. V was shortened by 1 base and J by 6 bases, with 13 bases between the two germline ends. Here the CDR3 reads CAWSEGVLGEQYF. CDR3 nucleotide sequence: TGTGCCTGGAGTGAGGGGGTCCTTGGCGAGCAGTACTTC.

Only one count was recorded for this clone. The V call is TRBV19, the J call TRBJ1-1; D possibly corresponds to TRBD1 (6 bases). The CDR3 runs to 12 residues. The germline CDR1 and CDR2 sequences are LNHDA and SQIVND (reference sequence). Trimming took 3 bases from V and 6 from J, leaving 8 bases between them. CDR3 nucleotides: TGTGCCAGTAGTATTGGACAGTCTGAAGCTTTCTTT. Protein sequence: CASSIGQSEAFF.

The V and J genes are TRBV3-1 (or the pseudogene TRBV3-2) and TRBJ2-7; TRBD1 aligns across 8 bases. The CDR3 length is 14 residues. Germline V CDR1 and CDR2: LGHDT, YNNKEL (reference sequence). V gave up 4 bases and J gave up 2 bases; unmatched junction bases: 4. The CDR3, as DNA: TGTGCCAGCAGCCTAGGACAGGGAGCCTACGAGCAGTACTTC. It translates to CASSLGQGAYEQYF.

The CDR3 nucleotides read TGTGCCAGCAGTTTATGGTGGGGGGTAGATGAAAAACTGTTTTTT. Translation gives CASSLWWGVDEKLFF. The rearrangement links TRBV28 to TRBJ1-4; TRBD1 is a possible D gene (5 bases). This CDR3 spans 15 amino acids. Germline V gene lookup returns CDR1 MDHEN and CDR2 SYDVKM. Between the trimmed V and J ends, which lost 0 bases and 6 bases, there was a span of 11 bases.

The chain has TRBV27 and TRBJ2-2; 7 bases are shared with TRBD1. Trimming took 5 bases from V and 4 from J; bases not matched to a gene: 10. Germline V gene data show CDR1 as MNHEY and CDR2 as SMNVEV (reference sequence). CDR3 length equals 16 residues. CDR3 sequence: CASSQLQGSGTGELFF. The DNA of the CDR3 is TGTGCCAGCAGTCAATTACAGGGGAGTGGCACCGGGGAGCTGTTTTTT.

V gene TRBV7-7 combines with J gene TRBJ2-2, with TRBD1 as a possible D gene (6 bases). CDR1 and CDR2 (germline): SSHAT, FNYEAQ (reference sequence). Deletions cut 1 base from V and 7 bases from J, with 13 bases between. The CDR3 runs 15 residues. The CDR3 DNA follows: TGTGCCAGCAGCTTAGGGGGGCGCAGGATCGGGGAGCTGTTTTTT. Translation: CASSLGGRRIGELFF.

The chain links TRBV2 to TRBJ2-7; 9 bases align to TRBD1. In germline, CDR1 is SNHLY, CDR2 FYNNEI. The CDR3 spans 15 residues. Losses at the gene ends were 6 bases for V and 2 bases for J; bases not matched to a gene: 8. The CDR3 here is CASRGTGFAPYEQYF. CDR3 coding DNA: TGTGCCAGCAGGGGGACAGGGTTTGCCCCCTACGAGCAGTACTTC. The full variable domain, in which reference TRBV2 and TRBJ2-7 provide the parts outside the CDR3, is EPEVTQTPSHQVTQMGQEVILRCVPISNHLYFYWYRQILGQKVEFLVSFYNNEISEKSEIFDDQFSVERPDGSNFTLKIRSTKLEDSAMYFCASRGTGFAPYEQYFGPGTRLTVT.

This clone came up once. This chain uses TRBV10-2 with TRBJ1-1; D perhaps matches TRBD1 (5 bases). Per germline, CDR1 WSHSY and CDR2 SAAADI. The CDR3 is made up of 11 amino acids. The germline V and J ends were trimmed by 2 bases and 13 bases, with 11 bases remaining between them. CDR3 DNA sequence: TGCGCCAGCAGTGAGGGGGGGTTTTGTTTCTTT. This encodes CASSEGGFCFF.

CDR3 nucleotide sequence: TGTGCCTGGGACGGACCGGGACAGGGGTTTCAGCCCCAGCATTTT. Amino acids: CAWDGPGQGFQPQHF. The chain joins TRBV30 to TRBJ1-5; 10 bases line up with TRBD1. The CDR3 extends over 15 amino acids. Germline V CDR1 and CDR2: GTSNPN, SVGIG (reference sequence). V dropped 5 bases and J dropped 6; count of bases not matched to a gene: 10.

The CDR3 loop reads CSSRGVQPQHF. In nucleotides, the CDR3 is TGCAGCTCACGGGGGGTTCAGCCCCAGCATTTT. The rearrangement links TRBV20-1 to TRBJ1-5, with D tentatively TRBD1 (5 bases). The CDR3 spans 11 residues. Per the germline V gene, CDR1 is DFQATT and CDR2 is SNEGSKA (reference sequence).

J is TRBJ2-6 and V is TRBV12-3 or TRBV12-4; D call uncertain. The V gene lost 8 bases and the J gene lost 0 bases, with 5 bases spanning the gap. The CDR3 loop spans 13 amino acids. CDR3 coding DNA: TGTGCCAGCGGAGTCTCTGGGGCCAACGTCCTGACTTTC. Encoded protein: CASGVSGANVLTF.

The chain uses TRBV5-1 and TRBJ2-1; D is perhaps TRBD2 (6 bases). CDR1 is SGHRS and CDR2 is YFSETQ in the germline V gene. The CDR3 loop spans 14 amino acids. With 5 bases removed from V and 2 bases from J, the gap between germline ends came to 11 bases. The CDR3 region has the DNA TGCGCCAGCAGTGGCTCTAGCGCCTACAATGAGCAGTTCTTC. As protein: CASSGSSAYNEQFF.

The genes are TRBV24-1 and TRBJ2-3; weak D call: TRBD1 (6 bases). Trimming cost V 4 bases and J 2 bases, with 15 bases left between them. This CDR3 has 16 residues. Germline V gene sequence: CDR1 KGHDR, CDR2 SFDVKD. The CDR3 DNA sequence: TGTGCCACCAGTGACGTTCCCACAGGGTTCACAGATACGCAGTATTTT. Its translation is CATSDVPTGFTDTQYF.

This clone turned up a few times. The chain uses TRBV27 and TRBJ1-1; 7 bases match TRBD1. V lost 5 bases to trimming and J lost 0 bases; unmatched junction nucleotides: 6. Germline V gene data show CDR1 as MNHEY and CDR2 as SMNVEV (reference sequence). This CDR3 is 15 amino acids long. CDR3 residues: CASSPQGILNTEAFF. CDR3 nucleotides: TGTGCCAGCAGTCCACAGGGGATTTTGAACACTGAAGCTTTCTTT.